The sequence of this T cell receptor beta chain was determined in a study of blood T cell repertoires in COVID-19. Assignment of participants to cohorts was predicated upon participant-reported clinical history. Germline assignment: CDR1 SQVTM and CDR2 ANQGSEA. The CDR3 totals 11 residues. V was trimmed by 4 bases and J by 5 bases, leaving 8 bases between them. The protocol was immunoSEQ multiplex PCR, while the TCRdb copy is restricted to in-frame clones and leaves out a portion. This sample has more than 250,000 clones, with 75% to 90% found just once. The sequence came from a man aged 30-40 years who had recovered from COVID-19. The V gene is TRBV29-1, the J gene TRBJ1-1; D uncertain. Sequenced: PBMCs or T cells enriched from blood (not recorded which). CDR3 DNA sequence: TGCAGCGTTGGGTCCGGTACTGAAGCTTTCTTT. Its translation: CSVGSGTEAFF.